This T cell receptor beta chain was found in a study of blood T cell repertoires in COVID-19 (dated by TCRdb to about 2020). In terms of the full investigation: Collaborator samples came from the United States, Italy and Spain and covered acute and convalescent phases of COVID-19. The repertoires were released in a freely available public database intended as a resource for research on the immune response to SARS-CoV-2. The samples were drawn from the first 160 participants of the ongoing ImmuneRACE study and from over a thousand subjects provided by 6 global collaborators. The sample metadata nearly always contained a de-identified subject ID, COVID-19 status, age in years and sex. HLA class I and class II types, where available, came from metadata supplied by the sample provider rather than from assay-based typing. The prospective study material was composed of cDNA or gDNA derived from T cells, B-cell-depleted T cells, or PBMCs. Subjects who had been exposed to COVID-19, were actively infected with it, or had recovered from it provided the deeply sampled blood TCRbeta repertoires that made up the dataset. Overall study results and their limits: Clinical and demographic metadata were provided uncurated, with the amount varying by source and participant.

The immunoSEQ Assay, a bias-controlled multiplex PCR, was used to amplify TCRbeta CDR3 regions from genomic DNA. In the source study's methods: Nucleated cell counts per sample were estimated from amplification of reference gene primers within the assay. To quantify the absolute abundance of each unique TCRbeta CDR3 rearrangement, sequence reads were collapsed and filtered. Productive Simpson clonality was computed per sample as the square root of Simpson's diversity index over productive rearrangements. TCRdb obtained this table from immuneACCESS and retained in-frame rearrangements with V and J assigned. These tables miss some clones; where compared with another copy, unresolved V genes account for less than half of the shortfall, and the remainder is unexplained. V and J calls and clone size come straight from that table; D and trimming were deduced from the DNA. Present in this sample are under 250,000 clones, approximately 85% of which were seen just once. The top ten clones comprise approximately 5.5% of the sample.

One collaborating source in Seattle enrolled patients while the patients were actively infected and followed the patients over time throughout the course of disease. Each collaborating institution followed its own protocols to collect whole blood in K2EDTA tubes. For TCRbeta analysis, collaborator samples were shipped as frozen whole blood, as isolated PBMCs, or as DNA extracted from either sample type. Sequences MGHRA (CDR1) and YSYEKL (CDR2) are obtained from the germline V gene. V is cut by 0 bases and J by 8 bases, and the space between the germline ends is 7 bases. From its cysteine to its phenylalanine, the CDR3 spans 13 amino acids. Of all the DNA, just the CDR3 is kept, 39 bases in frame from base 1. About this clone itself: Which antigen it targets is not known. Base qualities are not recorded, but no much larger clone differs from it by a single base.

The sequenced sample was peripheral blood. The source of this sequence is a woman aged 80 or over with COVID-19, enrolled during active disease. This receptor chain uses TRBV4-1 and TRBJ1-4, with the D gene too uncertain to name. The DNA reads TGCGCCAGCAGCCAAGATGGGAGCGAAAAACTGTTTTTT. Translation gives CASSQDGSEKLFF.